The 4 T cell receptor beta chains presented below share a single source sample, sequenced in a study of CD8+ T cells in alopecia areata. As the sequencing template, cDNA was produced by extracting RNA and reverse transcribing it. Profiling relied on immunoSEQ multiplex PCR, and the TCRdb table lists in-frame clones only, not all of them. This sample yields about 200,000 clones, of which approximately 60% are seen a single time; nearly 5% belongs to the top ten. Source material: CD8+ T cells sorted from blood. These receptors came from a human donor in good health.

This clone was counted a few times. The genes are TRBV9 and TRBJ1-3; a possible D gene is TRBD1 (5 bases). The germline V and J ends were trimmed by 3 bases and 3 bases, with 10 bases remaining between them. Germline lookup yields CDR1 SGDLS and CDR2 YYNGEE. The CDR3 consists of 14 residues. Written as DNA, the CDR3 is TGTGCCAGCAGCGCCTCAGGGTTTGGAAACACCATATATTTT. Translation gives CASSASGFGNTIYF.

In its sample, this clone was seen once. The rearrangement joins TRBV4-1 to TRBJ2-7, with D maybe TRBD2 (6 bases). V dropped 4 bases and J dropped 0 bases, with 16 bases sitting between them. The CDR3 runs to 16 residues. Looked up from germline, CDR1 is MGHRA and CDR2 is YSYEKL. CDR3 DNA: TGCGCCAGCAGCCTCAACGTCATGGGGGGCTCCTACGAGCAGTACTTC. Its protein product is CASSLNVMGGSYEQYF.

This clone appeared a few times. This sequence joins TRBV19 and TRBJ1-2; 9 nucleotides agree with TRBD1. V dropped 5 bases and J dropped 3; count of bases not matched to a gene: 10. The CDR3 consists of 16 residues. CDR1 LNHDA and CDR2 SQIVND come from the germline V gene (reference sequence). As DNA, the CDR3 is TGTGCCAGTAGTTCCCCCGGGACAGGGTACGACTATGGCTACACCTTC. Protein: CASSSPGTGYDYGYTF.

This chain joins TRBV5-1 and TRBJ2-7, with D perhaps assigned TRBD1 or TRBD2 (5 bases each). Germline V lookup: CDR1 SGHRS, CDR2 YFSETQ. V was shortened by 0 bases and J by 5 bases, with 15 bases between the two germline ends. This CDR3 has 15 residues. CDR3 region: CASSLAGRDGDEQYF. Here the CDR3 DNA reads TGCGCCAGCAGCTTGGCCGGTCGGGACGGGGACGAGCAGTACTTC. Using reference TRBV5-1 and TRBJ2-7 for the parts outside the CDR3, the full variable domain is KAGVTQTPRYLIKTRGQQVTLSCSPISGHRSVSWYQQTPGQGLQFLFEYFSETQRNKGNFPGRFSGRQFSNSRSEMNVSTLELGDSALYLCASSLAGRDGDEQYFGPGTRLTVT.